This TCR beta chain emerged from a study of T-cell memory formation after mild COVID-19. Trimming took 6 bases from V and 2 from J; bases not matched to a gene: 16. Germline lookup yields CDR1 MDHEN and CDR2 SYDVKM. CDR3 length: 18 amino acids. cDNA libraries for TCR alpha and TCR beta, carrying sample barcodes and UMIs, came from 5'RACE with constant-segment primers. TCRdb processed the 5' RACE reads anew with MiXCR; each CDR3 protein has one entry. The sample has some 250,000 distinct CDR3 sequences, 9.4% seen once; the top ten hold around a fifth. In its sample, this clonotype was seen a few times.

V and J are TRBV28 and TRBJ2-5, with TRBD2 identical over 9 bases. This receptor was taken from a man between 18 and 29 years old who had mild COVID-19 (a few samples of this study predate the infection). Cell type and time point are not known. The sample taken for sequencing was PBMCs or a T cell subset sorted from them (not recorded which). The DNA of the CDR3 is TGTGCCAGCAGCCCCCGGGAGCGGGGGGCCGTCCGGCAAGAGACCCAGTACTTC. This codes for CASSPRERGAVRQETQYF.